This T cell receptor beta chain was sequenced for a study of T cells after somatic rescue of genetic block (dated by TCRdb to 2019 to 2021). Study-wide context: The study assessed how robust, over the long term, a T-cell system was when the system had developed through somatic rescue of a genetic block in T-cell development.

With regard to this clone: It lacks a known antigen. Base qualities are not at hand, and no much larger clone is one base apart.

Libraries were prepared through the immunoSEQ multiplex PCR assay. The source is immuneACCESS, and TCRdb retained only in-frame sequences with V and J called. Part of the clones is not carried over; for the studies checked, unresolved V genes explain less than half of this, and the remainder is unexplained. This sample holds tens of thousands of clones; about 90% were observed only once. Around 2.8% of the sample belongs to the ten largest clones. The CDR3 holds 13 amino acids from the cysteine to the phenylalanine. The retained sequence is limited to the CDR3, 39 bases, with the frame set at the first base. Via the germline V gene, CDR1 is SGHTA and CDR2 FQGNSA. Trimming takes 5 bases from V and 4 bases from J, and the germline ends sit 8 bases apart.

Sequenced sample: peripheral blood mononuclear cells (PBMCs). The sequence came from a man aged 40-49 years. Recombination linked TRBV7-2 to TRBJ2-2; the D gene is unclear. The CDR3 protein sequence reads: CASSVGPTGELFF. Read as DNA, the sequence is TGTGCCAGCAGCGTAGGCCCCACCGGGGAGCTGTTTTTT.